The present entry profiles one T cell receptor (beta chain) with its context. The data derive from a study of blood T cell repertoires in COVID-19. Study information: Donors in the United States, Italy and Spain gave samples during acute or convalescent COVID-19. Sample material is recorded as cDNA or gDNA derived from T cells, B-cell-depleted T cells, or PBMCs.

Authors' analysis steps: Reference gene primer amplification in the assay estimated nucleated cell counts. Generated by immunoSEQ multiplex PCR, the TCRdb table keeps only in-frame clones and is missing some. V and J calls and clone size are those listed in that table; D and trimming were worked out from the DNA. The sample holds about 370,000 clones, around 87% seen once. The germline CDR1 and CDR2 sequences are SGHRS and YFSETQ. The CDR3 is 15 residues long. Between the trimmed V and J ends, which lost 1 base and 5 bases, there was a span of 15 bases. The rearrangement links TRBV5-1 to TRBJ2-5; D ambiguous. The clonotype comes from a woman aged 25-40 years with COVID-19, enrolled during active disease. Input material: peripheral blood. The CDR3 here is CASSLSLQASETQYF. The CDR3 coding sequence is TGCGCCAGCAGCTTGTCCCTTCAGGCTTCCGAGACCCAGTACTTC.